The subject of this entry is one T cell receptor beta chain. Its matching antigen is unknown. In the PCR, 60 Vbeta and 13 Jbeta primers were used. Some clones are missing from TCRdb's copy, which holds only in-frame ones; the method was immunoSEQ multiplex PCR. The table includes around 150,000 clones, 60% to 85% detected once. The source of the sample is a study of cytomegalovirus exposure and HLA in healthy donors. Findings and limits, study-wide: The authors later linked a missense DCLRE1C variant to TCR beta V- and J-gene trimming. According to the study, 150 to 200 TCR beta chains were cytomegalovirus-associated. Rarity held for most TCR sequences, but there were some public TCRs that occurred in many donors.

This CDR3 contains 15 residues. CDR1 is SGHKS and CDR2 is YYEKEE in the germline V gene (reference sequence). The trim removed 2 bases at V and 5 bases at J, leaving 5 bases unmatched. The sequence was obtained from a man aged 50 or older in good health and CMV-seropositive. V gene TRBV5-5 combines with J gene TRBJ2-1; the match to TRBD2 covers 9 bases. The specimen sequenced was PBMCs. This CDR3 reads CASSLTSGSDNEQFF. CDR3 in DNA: TGTGCCAGCAGCTTAACTAGCGGGTCCGACAATGAGCAGTTCTTC.